Described below is a single T cell receptor (beta chain) sequence and its context. The antigen is not known. Post-ART PBMC samples numbered at least two per donor, and pre-ART ones at least one. This sample is part of a study of long-term antiretroviral therapy in people with HIV. V shed 3 bases and J 3 bases; nucleotides not matched to a gene: 3. The germline V gene encodes CDR1 SGHRS and CDR2 YFSETQ. The CDR3 has 14 residues. Study-level findings and limits: Once patients were on ART, diversity went higher but still fell short of transplant donor controls. Clonal populations expanded prior to ART predominated within the repertoire at all time points.

Running of the v3.0 immunoSEQ assay took place at survey level. A target of about 35,000-50,000 T-cell genomes per sample was set for sequencing. Measured with immunoSEQ multiplex PCR; TCRdb has only the in-frame clones, and not every one. The top ten clones hold more than 0.9% of a sample with about 28,000 clones, roughly 84% of them seen once. This sequence was found in a man between 50 and 59 years old with HIV. The V gene is TRBV5-1, the J gene TRBJ1-2; 9 bases align to TRBD1. The sample was unsorted PBMCs, taken 2 years after starting antiretroviral therapy. CDR3 sequence reads: CASSSGDRDYGYTF. CDR3 DNA sequence: TGCGCCAGCAGCTCAGGGGACAGGGACTATGGCTACACCTTC.